This TCR beta chain comes out of a study of control samples from healthy donors and cancer patients. TCRdb keeps only in-frame clones here, not all; method: immunoSEQ multiplex PCR. The data show 100,000 to 150,000 clones, approximately 90% seen once. Germline loops: CDR1 MNHNS, CDR2 SASEGT. This CDR3 has 13 amino acids. V was clipped by 1 base and J by 14 bases, with 12 bases between them. The chain carries TRBV6-1 and TRBJ1-6; TRBD1 is a possible D gene (6 bases). Input material: blood. The TCR sequence derives from a man younger than 30 in good health. CDR3 sequence: CASSEGQAFSLHF. The CDR3 DNA reads TGTGCCAGCAGTGAAGGACAGGCCTTTTCCCTCCACTTT.